This TCR beta chain is drawn from a study of shared clonotypes between healthy human individuals. General study findings and limits: Naive CD4 clonotypes overlapped across a few donors at roughly 5%.

The germline V gene encodes CDR1 MNHEY and CDR2 SMNVEV (reference sequence). The CDR3 has 15 residues. With 4 bases removed from V and 5 bases from J, the gap between germline ends came to 12 bases. Here immunoSEQ multiplex PCR was the method, and the copy in TCRdb shows in-frame clones only, minus some. The sample yields about 2,500,000 clones, approximately 90% seen once. Worth noting for this clone: Its cognate antigen is unknown.

The chain joins TRBV27 to TRBJ1-6; no definite D call. This clonotype was sampled from a man aged 18-30 years in good health. What was sequenced was naive CD4+ T cells sorted from blood. Subset meaning: CD45RA+ positively selected. CDR3 sequence reads: CASSSRATHNSPLHF. Here the CDR3 DNA reads TGTGCCAGCAGTTCCCGGGCCACGCATAATTCACCCCTCCACTTT.